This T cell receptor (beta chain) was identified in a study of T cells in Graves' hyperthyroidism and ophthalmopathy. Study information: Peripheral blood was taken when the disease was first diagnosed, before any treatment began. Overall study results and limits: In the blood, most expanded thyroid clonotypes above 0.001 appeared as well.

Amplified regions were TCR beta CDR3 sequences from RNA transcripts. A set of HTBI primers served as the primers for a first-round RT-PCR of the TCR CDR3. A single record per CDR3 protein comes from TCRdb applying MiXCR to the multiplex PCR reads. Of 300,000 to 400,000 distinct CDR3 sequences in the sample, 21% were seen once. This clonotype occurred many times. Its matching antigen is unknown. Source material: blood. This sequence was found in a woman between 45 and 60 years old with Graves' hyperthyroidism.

In nucleotides, the CDR3 is TGTGCCAGCTCACCAGGGACAGGTTACAATGAGCAGTTCTTC. It codes for CASSPGTGYNEQFF. The chain is built from TRBV18 and TRBJ2-1, with 8 positions matching TRBD1. The CDR3 extends over 14 amino acids. Unmatched junction bases numbered 1, after V lost 2 bases and J lost 4 bases. The V gene's germline CDR1 is KGHSH and CDR2 LQKENI.